This record covers a single T cell receptor beta chain. What it binds is not known. This entry belongs to a study of cytomegalovirus exposure and HLA in healthy donors. Study-level points and caveats: Being productive about 87% or about 30% of the time was typical of most TCR beta V segments in an earlier analysis. Researchers reportedly found TCR beta sequences accurately predicted most subjects' HLA-A and HLA-B alleles. The classifier reportedly diagnosed cytomegalovirus status with high sensitivity and specificity. Most TCRs appeared rarely, but some public TCRs recurred in many donors.

The study ran its PCR with 60 Vbeta and 13 Jbeta primers. Generated by immunoSEQ multiplex PCR, the TCRdb table keeps only in-frame clones and is missing some. The sample lists some 99,000 clones, 76% occurring once. Trimming took off 6 bases at V and 7 bases at J, with 13 bases between the two ends. This CDR3 is 13 amino acids long. The germline gives CDR1 MNHNY, CDR2 SVGAGI (reference sequence). The sample consisted of PBMCs. This clonotype originated in a woman between 45 and 60 years old in good health and CMV-seropositive. The rearrangement links TRBV6-6 to TRBJ1-5, with D possibly being TRBD1 (6 bases). CDR3 in amino acids: CASSQQGGQPQHF. CDR3 sequence (DNA): TGTGCCAGCAGCCAACAGGGCGGACAGCCCCAGCATTTT.